The clone carrying this TCR beta chain was seen more than once but under ten times. The data belong to a study of early T cells in non-severe SARS-CoV-2 infection. Trimming stripped 2 bases from V and 2 bases from J, with 18 bases between. Germline V CDR1 and CDR2: LGHNA, YSLEER. The CDR3 is made up of 17 amino acids. MiXCR, applied by TCRdb to the 5' RACE reads, yields one record per CDR3 protein. The data contain about 52,000 distinct CDR3 sequences, approximately 11% of them singletons. The chain combines TRBV4-3 with TRBJ2-5, with a weak D call TRBD1 (6 bases). The sequence was obtained from an adult who was a healthcare worker with PCR-confirmed SARS-CoV-2 infection or an uninfected control (not recorded which). Specimen: whole blood. CDR3 in amino acids: CASSQPQGPKIQETQYF. Written as DNA, the CDR3 is TGCGCCAGCAGCCAACCCCAGGGGCCGAAAATTCAAGAGACCCAGTACTTC.